One and the same sample provided the 25 T cell receptor beta chains below, sequenced in a study of sequential checkpoint blockade in melanoma. Treatment indicated: randomized to nivolumab then ipilimumab (arm A) or the reverse (arm B). Measured with immunoSEQ multiplex PCR; TCRdb has only the in-frame clones, and not every one. This table has fewer than 40,000 clones, about 88% appearing once. The sample was CD8+ T cells sorted from blood (inferred from file names), taken from a patient given nivolumab and ipilimumab in sequence. Receptors originate from a human donor with melanoma.

The chain has TRBV6-5 and TRBJ2-1; D is possibly TRBD2 (5 bases). V was trimmed by 8 bases and J by 7 bases, leaving 21 bases between them. Per germline, CDR1 MNHEY and CDR2 SVGAGI. The CDR3 contains 15 residues. The CDR3 loop reads CASSPHGGSRNEQFF. In DNA form, the CDR3 reads TGTGCCAGCTCCCCCCACGGAGGTAGTCGGAATGAGCAGTTCTTC.

The V and J genes are TRBV9 and TRBJ2-7, with 9 positions matching TRBD1. V shed 4 bases, J shed 5 bases, and the junction held 10 bases outside the gene matches. In germline, CDR1 is SGDLS, CDR2 YYNGEE. The CDR3 has 15 amino acids. The CDR3 nucleotides are TGTGCCAGCAGCCCATTAGGGACAGGGACCCACGAGCAGTACTTC. Its translation is CASSPLGTGTHEQYF.

V is TRBV4-2 and J is TRBJ2-3, with a tentative D call TRBD2 (6 bases). This CDR3 has 15 amino acids. V was pared by 3 bases and J by 0 bases, with 10 bases between. The germline V gene has CDR1 LGHNA and CDR2 YNFKEQ. CDR3 sequence reads: CASSQYSGSTDTQYF. The CDR3 nucleotides read TGTGCCAGCAGCCAGTATAGCGGAAGCACAGATACGCAGTATTTT.

The chain links TRBV5-4 to TRBJ2-2, with TRBD2 matching over 13 bases. Trimming removed 4 bases from V and 3 bases from J; junction bases left unmatched: 6. The CDR3 runs to 17 residues. Germline CDR1 reads SGHNT; CDR2 reads YYREEE (reference sequence). The CDR3: CASSGLAGEVYTGELFF. The CDR3 DNA sequence: TGTGCCAGCAGCGGACTAGCGGGAGAGGTGTACACCGGGGAGCTGTTTTTT.

The chain has TRBV5-1 and TRBJ1-1; possible D gene TRBD1, 5 bases. The CDR3 runs to 13 residues. V was shortened by 0 bases and J by 8 bases, with 11 bases between the two germline ends. In germline, CDR1 is SGHRS, CDR2 YFSETQ. The CDR3 DNA reads as TGCGCCAGCAGCTTGGTCTCGCGGGACGAAGCTTTCTTT. Protein sequence: CASSLVSRDEAFF.

The genes are TRBV11-3 and TRBJ2-1; 7 nucleotides align to TRBD2. The germline gives CDR1 SGHNT, CDR2 YENEEA. V gave up 5 bases and J gave up 7 bases; unmatched junction bases: 5. CDR3 length: 13 residues. This CDR3 is CASSKREGNEQFF. The CDR3 bases are TGTGCCAGCAGCAAGAGGGAGGGAAATGAGCAGTTCTTC.

The chain links TRBV2 to TRBJ2-1; no definite D call. The CDR3 is 15 amino acids. CDR1 SNHLY and CDR2 FYNNEI come from the germline V gene. V gave up 5 bases and J gave up 0 bases, with 11 bases separating them. The CDR3 sequence: CASSPTAVSYNEQFF. Written as DNA, the CDR3 is TGTGCCAGCAGTCCGACGGCGGTCTCCTACAATGAGCAGTTCTTC.

The chain combines TRBV12-5 with TRBJ1-1; D is uncertain. V lost 6 bases to trimming and J lost 1 base, with 12 bases between them. The CDR3 contains 14 residues. CDR1 is LGHNT, CDR2 FRNRAP, per germline. This CDR3 is CASGLSGSNTEAFF. CDR3 nucleotides: TGTGCTAGTGGCCTCTCGGGGTCGAACACTGAAGCTTTCTTT.

The CDR3 spells CASSVPNNEQFF. The CDR3 DNA sequence: TGTGCCAGCAGCGTCCCTAACAATGAGCAGTTCTTC. J is TRBJ2-1 and V is TRBV13; the D is unclear. Trimming left V 5 bases short and J 5 bases short, with 7 bases between. The CDR3 has 12 amino acids. Per germline, CDR1 PRHDT and CDR2 FYEKMQ (reference sequence). The full variable domain, with the rest looked up from reference TRBV13 and TRBJ2-1, is AAGVIQSPRHLIKEKRETATLKCYPIPRHDTVYWYQQGPGQDPQFLISFYEKMQSDKGSIPDRFSAQQFSDYHSELNMSSLELGDSALYFCASSVPNNEQFFGPGTRLTVL.

The chain recombines TRBV29-1 with TRBJ1-2; TRBD1 matches 7 bases. CDR3 length equals 13 residues. CDR1 is SQVTM, CDR2 ANQGSEA, per germline. V was pared by 6 bases and J by 5 bases, with 9 bases of the junction left unmatched. CDR3 DNA: TGCAGCGTCCCATCGACAGGGTTTTATGGCTACACCTTC. Its translation is CSVPSTGFYGYTF.

On this clone: The junction departs from germline at one end; a sequencing error may be responsible. J is TRBJ1-1 and V is TRBV2; D remains unclear. CDR3 length equals 12 residues. The V gene's germline CDR1 is SNHLY and CDR2 FYNNEI. In nucleotides, the CDR3 is TGTGCCAGCCGTGAGCGGTACACTGAAGCTTTCTTT. Protein product: CASRERYTEAFF.

V gene TRBV28 combines with J gene TRBJ2-4; 10 bases map to TRBD2. Germline values: CDR1 MDHEN, CDR2 SYDVKM. V lost 3 bases, J lost 0 bases, and 11 bases stayed unmatched. The CDR3 has 19 residues. The CDR3 loop reads CASSFLGTSVRRAKNIQYF. The CDR3 DNA reads as TGTGCCAGCAGTTTTTTAGGGACTAGCGTACGAAGAGCCAAAAACATTCAGTACTTC.

The chain is built from TRBV28 and TRBJ1-4, with TRBD1 as a possible D gene (5 bases). The CDR3 is 17 amino acids. Germline V gene data show CDR1 as MDHEN and CDR2 as SYDVKM. Trimming stripped 3 bases from V and 1 base from J, with 15 bases between. For the CDR3, the DNA is TGTGCCAGCAGTTTTTATGGGGGGGTGGAAACTAATGAAAAACTGTTTTTT. Residues: CASSFYGGVETNEKLFF.

Only one count was recorded for this clone. The rearrangement uses TRBV10-3 and TRBJ2-5, with 11 nucleotides matching TRBD2. The CDR3 contains 18 residues. Trimming cost V 0 bases and J 1 base; bases outside gene matches: 7. The V gene's germline CDR1 is ENHRY and CDR2 SYGVKD. Here the CDR3 reads CAISESLAGGPSQETQYF. The CDR3 DNA is TGTGCCATCAGTGAGTCCCTAGCGGGAGGCCCATCCCAAGAGACCCAGTACTTC.

The rearrangement links TRBV11-3 to TRBJ2-3; 8 nucleotides line up with TRBD2. Germline V CDR1 and CDR2: SGHNT, YENEEA. Germline trimming cut 1 base from V and 0 bases from J; bases unmatched to any gene: 9. This CDR3 comprises 18 residues. CDR3 in amino acids: CASSLARGAGVSTDTQYF. As DNA, the CDR3 is TGTGCCAGCAGCTTAGCCCGGGGAGCGGGGGTCAGCACAGATACGCAGTATTTT. The whole variable domain, filled in from reference TRBV11-3 and TRBJ2-3, reads EAGVVQSPRYKIIEKKQPVAFWCNPISGHNTLYWYLQNLGQGPELLIRYENEEAVDDSQLPKDRFSAERLKGVDSTLKIQPAELGDSAVYLCASSLARGAGVSTDTQYFGPGTRLTVL.

This clone is a singleton in its sample. The chain couples TRBV27 to TRBJ1-3; a possible D gene is TRBD1 (5 bases). V was shortened by 0 bases and J by 4 bases, with 16 bases between the two germline ends. The CDR3 spans 17 residues. CDR1 is MNHEY and CDR2 is SMNVEV in the germline V gene (reference sequence). The CDR3 DNA is TGTGCCAGCAGTTTATCGATGAGGGGCGGGAGGGGAAACACCATATATTTT. This translates into CASSLSMRGGRGNTIYF.

The J gene is TRBJ2-6, the V gene TRBV5-1; TRBD1 matches at 7 bases. Germline V lookup: CDR1 SGHRS, CDR2 YFSETQ. The CDR3 totals 18 residues. The V and J ends lost 3 bases and 0 bases, in that order; junction bases with no gene match: 9. CDR3 loop: CASSSTGASFSGANVLTF. The CDR3 nucleotides are TGCGCCAGCAGCTCCACAGGGGCCTCATTCTCTGGGGCCAACGTCCTGACTTTC.

The genes are TRBV27 and TRBJ1-2, with 8 positions matching TRBD1. The CDR3 extends over 14 amino acids. Germline CDR1 and CDR2: MNHEY and SMNVEV (reference sequence). Trimming took 5 bases from V and 5 from J; bases not matched to a gene: 7. The CDR3 spells CASSPGTGFYGYTF. CDR3 coding DNA: TGTGCCAGCAGTCCCGGGACAGGATTTTATGGCTACACCTTC.

This sequence joins TRBV6-1 and TRBJ2-7; 9 positions agree with TRBD1. With 1 base clipped from V and 3 bases from J, the junction kept 4 bases outside the gene matches. This CDR3 comprises 15 residues. Germline CDR1 reads MNHNS; CDR2 reads SASEGT. The CDR3 region has the DNA TGTGCCAGCAGTGAAGAAGAGACAGGGGGCTACGAGCAGTACGTC. Its translation: CASSEEETGGYEQYV.

The chain combines TRBV11-2 with TRBJ2-7, with 8 bases fitting TRBD2. Germline CDR1 reads SGHAT; CDR2 reads FQNNGV. The CDR3 covers 14 residues. Unmatched junction bases numbered 4, after V lost 0 bases and J lost 6 bases. CDR3 in amino acids: CASSLEYSGTEQYV. Written as DNA, the CDR3 is TGTGCCAGCAGCTTAGAGTATAGCGGGACCGAGCAGTACGTC.

V and J are TRBV4-2 and TRBJ1-5; unclear D gene. Deletions cut 0 bases from V and 0 bases from J, with 6 bases between. The CDR3 consists of 15 residues. Germline V CDR1 and CDR2: LGHNA, YNFKEQ. The DNA of the CDR3 is TGTGCCAGCAGCCAAGACAGGTATAGCAATCAGCCCCAGCATTTT. Protein sequence: CASSQDRYSNQPQHF.

The chain has TRBV10-1 and TRBJ2-7; no reliable D call. This CDR3 comprises 9 residues. The V gene's germline CDR1 is WNHNN and CDR2 SYGVQD (reference sequence). This CDR3 reads CARNYVQYV. CDR3 nucleotides: TGCGCCAGGAACTACGTGCAGTACGTC.

By sample share, this clone is medium-sized (0.01 to 0.1%). The rearrangement links TRBV7-9 to TRBJ1-4, with D possibly matching TRBD1 (6 bases). Trimming took 4 bases from V and 0 from J, leaving 12 bases between them. This CDR3 has 16 amino acids. Per the germline V gene, CDR1 is SEHNR and CDR2 is FQNEAQ (reference sequence). The DNA for the CDR3 is TGTGCCAGCAGCTCCCGGACAGCAGCAACTAATGAAAAACTGTTTTTT. It encodes CASSSRTAATNEKLFF.

This chain connects TRBV15 to TRBJ2-1; D perhaps matches TRBD1 (6 bases). The CDR3 covers 17 residues. Trimming cost V 1 base and J 9 bases, with 22 bases left between them. Germline V CDR1 and CDR2: LNHNV, YYDKDF (reference sequence). CDR3 sequence reads: CATSRALTGINFGEQFF. As DNA, the CDR3 is TGTGCCACCAGCAGAGCCCTTACAGGGATCAACTTCGGTGAGCAGTTCTTC.

The chain employs TRBV6-5 and TRBJ2-1; D gene uncertain. Germline CDR1 reads MNHEY; CDR2 reads SVGAGI. V lost 3 bases and J 6 bases, leaving 9 bases between the germline ends. The CDR3 totals 13 residues. CDR3 coding DNA: TGTGCCAGCAGTTATGGGCTAACCAATGAGCAGTTCTTC. It specifies CASSYGLTNEQFF.